Listed here are 15 T cell receptor beta chains from one sample, sequenced in a study of CXCR3-negative and CXCR3-positive naive CD8 T cells. Overall study results and limits: CXCR3-positive naive cells had more hydrophobic TRB CDR3s than CXCR3-negative naive cells.

These receptors have no identified antigens. UMI-labeled TRB cDNA libraries were prepared by 5' RACE. TCRdb reprocessed the 5' RACE reads and stores each CDR3 protein as one record, lacking DNA. The sample is made up of approximately 130,000 distinct CDR3 sequences, and the top ten hold 0.4% to 0.5% of it. Specimen: naive CXCR3+ CD8+ T cells from blood. Documented subset: CD45RO-CCR7+CD27+CD95- naive CD8+ T cells expressing CXCR3 (TNR3+). These receptors all come from a human donor in good health. Some clones in this sample may be carry-over from other donors' samples.

The chain uses TRBV20-1 and TRBJ2-5; as DNA is missing, the TRBD1 call by TCRdb cannot be tested. The CDR3 has 14 amino acids. Germline assignment: CDR1 DFQATT and CDR2 SNEGSKA (reference sequence). The CDR3: CSGGDSAFQETQYF.

This chain joins TRBV12-3 or TRBV12-4 and TRBJ2-7. The CDR3 loop spans 14 amino acids. The CDR3 sequence is CASSFRTASYEQYF.

The V gene is TRBV5-1, the J gene TRBJ2-1; TCRdb selects TRBD1, and the lack of DNA leaves this call unchecked. The CDR3 has 14 residues. Germline V gene lookup returns CDR1 SGHRS and CDR2 YFSETQ. The CDR3 region is CASSFGQGGGEQFF.

This chain joins TRBV12-3 or TRBV12-4 and TRBJ1-1; the D call from TCRdb, TRBD1, cannot be confirmed without DNA. The CDR3 has 13 residues. CDR3 region: CASSFRGGTEAFF.

CDR3 in amino acids: CSVAGNYEQYF. V usage is TRBV29-1 and J usage is TRBJ2-7; TCRdb's D call of TRBD1 is untestable without DNA. The V gene's germline CDR1 is SQVTM and CDR2 ANQGSEA. There are 11 residues in the CDR3.

The gene calls are TRBV3-1 and TRBJ2-2; TCRdb picks TRBD1, but there is no DNA to check that call. CDR1 and CDR2 from the germline V gene are LGHDT and YNNKEL (reference sequence). The CDR3 covers 17 residues. The CDR3 reads CASSQVRDRGNTGELFF.

The CDR3 sequence is CASSTAGQGRTEAFF. The V gene is TRBV21-1, the J gene TRBJ1-1; TCRdb lists TRBD1, though no DNA is available to test this call. TRBV21-1 is listed as a pseudogene. The CDR3 length is 15 residues.

CDR3 sequence: CASSQAYTYNEQFF. V usage is TRBV4-3 and J usage is TRBJ2-1. This CDR3 has 14 residues. Germline CDR1 LGHNA, CDR2 YSLEER.

V usage is TRBV12-3 or TRBV12-4 and J usage is TRBJ1-5; TCRdb names TRBD1, which stays unverified in the absence of DNA. This CDR3 contains 13 residues. This CDR3 is CASSGGGAQPQHF.

This chain uses TRBV25-1 with TRBJ2-5; TCRdb names TRBD1, which stays unverified in the absence of DNA. The CDR3 extends over 14 amino acids. Germline V gives CDR1 MGHDK, CDR2 SYGVNS. The CDR3 spells CASSNPGAAETQYF.

The chain has TRBV6-2 or TRBV6-3 and TRBJ1-1. The CDR3 is 11 amino acids. In germline, CDR1 is MNHEY, CDR2 SVGEGT. Here the CDR3 reads CASSYGYDAFF.

The chain employs TRBV5-1 and TRBJ2-5. CDR3 length: 16 amino acids. Germline loops: CDR1 SGHRS, CDR2 YFSETQ. The CDR3 loop is CASSLGRLKEWETQYF.

V and J are TRBV7-9 and TRBJ1-3; TCRdb picks TRBD1, but there is no DNA to check that call. CDR3 length: 14 amino acids. The germline V gene encodes CDR1 SEHNR and CDR2 FQNEAQ (reference sequence). CDR3 in amino acids: CASSRDRERNTIYF.

V is TRBV7-3 and J is TRBJ2-3; TCRdb's D call of TRBD2 is untestable without DNA. Germline assignment: CDR1 SGHTA and CDR2 FQGTGA. The length of the CDR3 is 17 residues. The CDR3 loop reads CASSLQSAGGAWDTQYF.

V gene TRBV15 combines with J gene TRBJ2-5. CDR1 and CDR2 from the germline V gene are LNHNV and YYDKDF (reference sequence). CDR3 size: 16 residues. This CDR3 reads CATSRDWEGDQETQYF.